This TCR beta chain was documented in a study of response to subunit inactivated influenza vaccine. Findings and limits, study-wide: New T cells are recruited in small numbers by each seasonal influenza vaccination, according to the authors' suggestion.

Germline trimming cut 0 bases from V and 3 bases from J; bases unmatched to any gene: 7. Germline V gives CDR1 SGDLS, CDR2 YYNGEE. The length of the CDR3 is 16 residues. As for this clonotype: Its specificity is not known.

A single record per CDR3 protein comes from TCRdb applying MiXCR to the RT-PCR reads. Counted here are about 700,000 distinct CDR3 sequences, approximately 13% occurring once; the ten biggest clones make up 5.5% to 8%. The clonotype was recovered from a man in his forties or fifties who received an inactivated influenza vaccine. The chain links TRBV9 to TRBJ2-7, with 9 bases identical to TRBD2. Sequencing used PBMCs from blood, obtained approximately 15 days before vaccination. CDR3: CASSVAGSGSVYEQYF. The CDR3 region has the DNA TGTGCCAGCAGCGTAGCGGGTAGCGGGAGTGTCTACGAGCAGTACTTC.